This is a list of T cell receptor beta chains from one sample in a study of neoadjuvant anti-PD-1 for oral cavity cancer. TCRdb's copy holds only in-frame clones and misses some; the assay was immunoSEQ multiplex PCR. The sample includes approximately 68,000 clones, 80% to 90% of them seen just once. The starting material was PBMCs, obtained after nivolumab (anti-PD-1) treatment. These receptors all come from a person aged 40 to 85 with oral cavity squamous cell carcinoma. Each CDR3 is given with its conserved first and last residue. A D gene is named only where the DNA matches it firmly. Part of the rows lack a size; the others show once, few, many or a class for expanded clones.

TRBJ2-2,TRBV5-8,-,-,TGTGCCAGCAGCTCCCAGAATCTTTGGGGCACCGGGGAGCTGTTTTTT,CASSSQNLWGTGELFF
TRBJ2-2,TRBV5-1,-,-,TGCGCCAGCAGCCATCACAAGAACACCGGGGAGCTGTTTTTT,CASSHHKNTGELFF
TRBJ1-2,TRBV30,-,TRBD1,TGTGCCTGGAGCCCGGGACAGGTTACATATGGCTACACCTTC,CAWSPGQVTYGYTF
TRBJ2-1,TRBV29-1,once,-,TGCAGCGTTGAAGTAGGGTGGTATGAGCAGTTCTTC,CSVEVGWYEQFF
TRBJ2-5,TRBV5-1,-,TRBD2,TGCGCCAGCAGCACGGGACTAGCGGGAGGGCCGGGAGAGACCCAGTACTTC,CASSTGLAGGPGETQYF
TRBJ2-5,TRBV9,-,-,TGTGCCAGCAGCACCAGGGGAGAGTCGGAGACCCAGTACTTC,CASSTRGESETQYF
TRBJ1-3,TRBV5-1,-,-,TGCGCCAGCAGCTTGGGGGGCACAAACTCTGGAAACACCATATATTTT,CASSLGGTNSGNTIYF
TRBJ1-2,TRBV4-1,once,TRBD1,TGCGCCAGCAGCCCATGGACAGGGGGATTCGGCTACACCTTC,CASSPWTGGFGYTF
TRBJ1-2,TRBV19,once,TRBD1,TGTGCCAGTAGTGGGAGACAGGGGGTCACAGCTAACTATGGCTACACCTTC,CASSGRQGVTANYGYTF
TRBJ1-1,TRBV7-8,-,-,TGTGCCAGCAGCTCTGTGGCCCCCATGAACACTGAAGCTTTCTTT,CASSSVAPMNTEAFF
TRBJ2-7,TRBV7-3,-,-,TGTGCCAGCAGACAGGGAGGGGGGACCATGTACGAGCAGTACTTC,CASRQGGGTMYEQYF
TRBJ2-7,TRBV27,-,-,TGTGCCAGCAGTTCCATAGACAGGACAGCCTACGAGCAGTACTTC,CASSSIDRTAYEQYF
TRBJ2-7,TRBV7-2,-,TRBD1,TGTGCCAGCAGCTTACTGGCAGGGGGCTCCTACGAGCAGTACTTC,CASSLLAGGSYEQYF
TRBJ2-3,TRBV14,-,-,TGTGCCAGCAGCCGGGTGCACAGGGATCTGGGGGATACGCAGTATTTT,CASSRVHRDLGDTQYF
TRBJ2-1,TRBV11-3,-,TRBD2,TGTGCCAGCAGCCCGGGACTAGCGGGATCCTATGAGCAGTTCTTC,CASSPGLAGSYEQFF
TRBJ1-5,TRBV4-2,-,-,TGTGCCAGCAGCCAAGATGGAGGTACTCAGCCCCAGCATTTT,CASSQDGGTQPQHF
TRBJ1-2,TRBV5-8,-,-,TGTGCCAGCAGCTTGCAAATTTTTAACTATGGCTACACCTTC,CASSLQIFNYGYTF
TRBJ2-1,TRBV29-1,-,-,TGCAGCGTTACTACTAACGGCAATGAGCAGTTCTTC,CSVTTNGNEQFF
TRBJ2-7,TRBV5-4,-,TRBD1,TGTGCCAGCAGCTTCGGGACAGGGTCATACGAGCAGTACTTC,CASSFGTGSYEQYF
TRBJ2-3,TRBV11-3,-,-,TGTGCCAGCAGCTCCCGGGAAGGTGCGCAGTATTTT,CASSSREGAQYF
TRBJ1-6,TRBV6-5,-,-,TGTGCCAGCAGACTACAACTTTCACCCCTCCACTTT,CASRLQLSPLHF
TRBJ2-3,TRBV7-3,once,-,TGTGCCAGCAGCTTGATGAGTGATACGCAGTATTTT,CASSLMSDTQYF
TRBJ1-1,TRBV15,few,-,TGTGCCACCAGCAAACGTCTGGAATCCGCTTTCTTT,CATSKRLESAFF
TRBJ1-2,TRBV4-1,-,-,TGCGCCAGCACCCACCCGTGGCAGGGTGGCTTCGGCGGCTACACCTTC,CASTHPWQGGFGGYTF
TRBJ2-3,TRBV14,-,-,TGTGCCAGCAGCCTCTCAGAGTGGGATACGCAGTATTTT,CASSLSEWDTQYF
TRBJ2-2,TRBV19,few,TRBD2,TGTGCCAGTACTCCCTTAGGACTAGCGGGAGGCGGCGGGGAGCTGTTTTTT,CASTPLGLAGGGGELFF
TRBJ2-7,TRBV7-3,-,-,TGTGCCAGCAGCTTATGGGGGTCCTACGAGCAGTACTTC,CASSLWGSYEQYF
TRBJ1-2,TRBV18,-,-,TGTGCCAGCTCACCAATTCATGGGGGAGACGACTATGGCTACACCTTC,CASSPIHGGDDYGYTF
TRBJ1-3,TRBV25-1,-,-,TGTGCCAGCACTCAGGCAAACTCTGGAAACACCATATATTTT,CASTQANSGNTIYF
TRBJ1-5,TRBV9,-,TRBD1,TGTGCCAGCAGTGATACAGGGGGGGTGGATCAGCCCCAGCATTTT,CASSDTGGVDQPQHF
TRBJ1-5,TRBV5-1,-,-,TGCGCCAGCAGCTTAGGAGAAGATGGGCAGCCCCAGCATTTT,CASSLGEDGQPQHF
TRBJ2-6,TRBV27,-,-,TGTGCCAGCAGTTTCGGCCAGGCTGGGGCCAACGTCCTGACTTTC,CASSFGQAGANVLTF
TRBJ2-3,TRBV7-8,-,TRBD2,TGTGCCAGCAGCCCATGGACTAGCGGGGGGGAATTTCCGCAGTATTTT,CASSPWTSGGEFPQYF
TRBJ2-1,TRBV15,once,-,TGTGCCACCAGGAGAGACTCCTTTCGGCTAGCTGCCTTGGATGAGCAGTTCTTC,CATRRDSFRLAALDEQFF
TRBJ2-4,TRBV12-5,-,-,TGTGCTAGTGGTTTTGCGGGTCGGATCCTAGCCAAAAACATTCAGTACTTC,CASGFAGRILAKNIQYF
TRBJ2-2,TRBV5-1,-,-,TGCGCCAGCAGCTTGGTGGAGACTGCGAACACCGGGGAGCTGTTTTTT,CASSLVETANTGELFF
TRBJ2-1,TRBV28,-,-,TGTGCCAGCAGTCCGTCGTTGGGGCGGAAGAGCTCCTACAATGAGCAGTTCTTC,CASSPSLGRKSSYNEQFF
TRBJ2-3,TRBV5-1,-,-,TGCGCCAGCAGCTACGATGGTACATGGGTCACAGATACGCAGTATTTT,CASSYDGTWVTDTQYF
TRBJ2-3,TRBV5-1,-,TRBD2,TGCGCCAGCAGCTTGACTAGCGGGGGAGTGGGCACAGATACGCAGTATTTT,CASSLTSGGVGTDTQYF
TRBJ1-1,TRBV2,-,TRBD1,TGTGCCAGCAGTGAAAGAGGGACAGGGAACACTGAAGCTTTCTTT,CASSERGTGNTEAFF
TRBJ2-1,TRBV4-1,-,-,TGCGCCAGCAGCCAAAGGTCCCTAACAGGGCGCAGCTCCTACAATGAGCAGTTCTTC,CASSQRSLTGRSSYNEQFF
TRBJ1-2,TRBV29-1,-,-,TGCAGCGTTGAACGCGAGAGGGGCGCGGATGGCTACACCTTC,CSVERERGADGYTF
TRBJ2-7,TRBV7-2,-,TRBD2,TGTGCCAGCAGCTTAGGGGGAGCGGGAGGCGACTACGAGCAGTACTTC,CASSLGGAGGDYEQYF
TRBJ1-1,TRBV11-2,-,-,TGTGCCAGCATACCCATCCGGGGCGCATTGAACACTGAAGCTTTCTTT,CASIPIRGALNTEAFF
TRBJ1-1,TRBV29-1,once,TRBD1,TGCAGCGTAAGACAGGGGCGAGGAACTGAAGCTTTCTTT,CSVRQGRGTEAFF
TRBJ1-2,TRBV7-9,-,-,TGTGCCAGCAGCTTAGTGGCAGGGGCCAACTATGGCTACACCTTC,CASSLVAGANYGYTF
TRBJ2-2,TRBV27,-,TRBD1,TGTGCCAGCAGGCCACAGGGGGACGGGGAGCTGTTTTTT,CASRPQGDGELFF
TRBJ2-7,TRBV28,once,TRBD1,TGTGCCAGCAGCCCCTTGGACAGGGGGCTCTACGAGCAGTACTTC,CASSPLDRGLYEQYF
TRBJ2-7,TRBV20-1,-,-,TGCAGTGTCCAGAGCGGTTACGAGCAGTACTTC,CSVQSGYEQYF
TRBJ1-3,TRBV4-1,-,-,TGCGCCAGCAGCCAGGCTAGATATTTGGGAAACACCATATATTTT,CASSQARYLGNTIYF
TRBJ1-5,TRBV19,-,-,TGTGCCAGTACGGGGGGAGAGGTGAGGCAGCCCCAGCATTTT,CASTGGEVRQPQHF
TRBJ2-5,TRBV5-4,few,TRBD1,TGTGCCAGCAGCAACCGGGACAGCTCTGGTACCCAGTACTTC,CASSNRDSSGTQYF
TRBJ1-2,TRBV5-1,-,TRBD1,TGCGCCAGCAGCGCCTTGACAGGGTCCCCTAACTATGGCTACACCTTC,CASSALTGSPNYGYTF